This TCR beta chain originates from a study of T cells after yellow fever vaccination. There are 12 residues in the CDR3. The germline CDR1 and CDR2 sequences are DFQATT and SNEGSKA (reference sequence). The germline V and J ends were trimmed by 0 bases and 7 bases, with 7 bases remaining between them. TCRdb re-derived calls from the 5' RACE reads in MiXCR, one entry per CDR3 protein. The sample holds around 320,000 distinct CDR3 sequences; 8.5% to 10% are singletons and the top ten take 3% to 3.5%. The gene calls are TRBV20-1 and TRBJ2-1; D is undetermined. The TCR comes from a man aged 18 to 35 who received the YFV17D yellow fever vaccine. This material consisted of CD4+ T cells sorted from PBMCs, taken 5 days after the yellow fever booster vaccination. CDR3 residues: CSARESVNEQFF. CDR3 nucleotide sequence: TGCAGTGCTAGAGAATCGGTTAATGAGCAGTTCTTC.